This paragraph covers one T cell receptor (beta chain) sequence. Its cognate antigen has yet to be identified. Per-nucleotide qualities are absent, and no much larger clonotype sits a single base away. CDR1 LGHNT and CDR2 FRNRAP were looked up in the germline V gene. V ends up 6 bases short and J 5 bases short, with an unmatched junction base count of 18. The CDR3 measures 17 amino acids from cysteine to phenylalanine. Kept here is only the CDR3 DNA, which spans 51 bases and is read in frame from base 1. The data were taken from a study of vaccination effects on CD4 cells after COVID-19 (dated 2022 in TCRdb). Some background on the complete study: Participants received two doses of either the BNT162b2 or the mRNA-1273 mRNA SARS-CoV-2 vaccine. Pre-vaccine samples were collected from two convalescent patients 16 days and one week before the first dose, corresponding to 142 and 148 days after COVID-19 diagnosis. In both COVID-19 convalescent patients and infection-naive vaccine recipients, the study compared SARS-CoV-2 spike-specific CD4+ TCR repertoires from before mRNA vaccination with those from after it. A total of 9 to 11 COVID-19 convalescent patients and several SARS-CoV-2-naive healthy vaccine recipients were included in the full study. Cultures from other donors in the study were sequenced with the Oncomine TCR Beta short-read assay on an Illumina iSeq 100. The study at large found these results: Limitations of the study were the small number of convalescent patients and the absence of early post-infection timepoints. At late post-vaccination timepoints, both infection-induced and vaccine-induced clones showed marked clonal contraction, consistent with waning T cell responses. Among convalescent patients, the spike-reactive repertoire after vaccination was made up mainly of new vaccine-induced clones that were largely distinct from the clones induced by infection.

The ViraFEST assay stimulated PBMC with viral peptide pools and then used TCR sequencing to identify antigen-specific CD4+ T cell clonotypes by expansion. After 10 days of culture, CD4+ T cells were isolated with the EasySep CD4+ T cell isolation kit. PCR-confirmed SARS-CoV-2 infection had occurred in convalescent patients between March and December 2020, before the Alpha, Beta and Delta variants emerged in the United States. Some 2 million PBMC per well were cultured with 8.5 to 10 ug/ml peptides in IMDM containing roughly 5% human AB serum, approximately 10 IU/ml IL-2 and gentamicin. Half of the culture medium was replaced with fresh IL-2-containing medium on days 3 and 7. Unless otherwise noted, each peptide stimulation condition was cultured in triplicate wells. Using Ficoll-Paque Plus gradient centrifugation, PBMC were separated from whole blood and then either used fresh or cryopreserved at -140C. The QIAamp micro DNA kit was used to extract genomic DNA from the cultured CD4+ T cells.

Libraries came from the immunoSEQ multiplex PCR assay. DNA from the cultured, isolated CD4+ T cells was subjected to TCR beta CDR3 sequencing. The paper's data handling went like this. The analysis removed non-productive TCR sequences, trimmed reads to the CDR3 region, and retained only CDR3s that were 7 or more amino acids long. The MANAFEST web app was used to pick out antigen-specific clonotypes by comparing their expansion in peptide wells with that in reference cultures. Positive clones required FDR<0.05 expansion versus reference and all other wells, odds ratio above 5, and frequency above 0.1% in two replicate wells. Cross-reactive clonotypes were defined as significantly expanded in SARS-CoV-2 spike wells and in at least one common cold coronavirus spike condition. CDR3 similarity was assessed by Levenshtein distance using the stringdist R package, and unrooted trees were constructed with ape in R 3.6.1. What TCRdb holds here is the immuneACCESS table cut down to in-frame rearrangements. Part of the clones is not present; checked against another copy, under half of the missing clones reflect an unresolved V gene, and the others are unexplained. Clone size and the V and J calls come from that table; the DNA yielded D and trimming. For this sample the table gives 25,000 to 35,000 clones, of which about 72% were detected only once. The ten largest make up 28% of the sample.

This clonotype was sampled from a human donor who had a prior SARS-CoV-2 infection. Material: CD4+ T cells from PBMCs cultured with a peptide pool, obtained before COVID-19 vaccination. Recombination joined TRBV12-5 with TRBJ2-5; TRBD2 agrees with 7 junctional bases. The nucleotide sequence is TGTGCTAGTGGCCTGGCGGCCACGGGGGGTTTAGGGGAGACCCAGTACTTC. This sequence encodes CASGLAATGGLGETQYF.